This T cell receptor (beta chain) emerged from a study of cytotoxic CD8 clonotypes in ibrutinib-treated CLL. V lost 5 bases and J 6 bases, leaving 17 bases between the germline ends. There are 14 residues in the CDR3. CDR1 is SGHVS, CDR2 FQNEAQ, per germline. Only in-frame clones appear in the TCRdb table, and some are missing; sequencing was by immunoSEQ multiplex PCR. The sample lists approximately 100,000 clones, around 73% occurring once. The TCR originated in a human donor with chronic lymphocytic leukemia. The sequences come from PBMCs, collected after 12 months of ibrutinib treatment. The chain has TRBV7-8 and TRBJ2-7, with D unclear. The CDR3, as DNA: TGTGCCAGCAGCCCCGCATCCCAGCATGGCGAGCAGTACTTC. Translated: CASSPASQHGEQYF.